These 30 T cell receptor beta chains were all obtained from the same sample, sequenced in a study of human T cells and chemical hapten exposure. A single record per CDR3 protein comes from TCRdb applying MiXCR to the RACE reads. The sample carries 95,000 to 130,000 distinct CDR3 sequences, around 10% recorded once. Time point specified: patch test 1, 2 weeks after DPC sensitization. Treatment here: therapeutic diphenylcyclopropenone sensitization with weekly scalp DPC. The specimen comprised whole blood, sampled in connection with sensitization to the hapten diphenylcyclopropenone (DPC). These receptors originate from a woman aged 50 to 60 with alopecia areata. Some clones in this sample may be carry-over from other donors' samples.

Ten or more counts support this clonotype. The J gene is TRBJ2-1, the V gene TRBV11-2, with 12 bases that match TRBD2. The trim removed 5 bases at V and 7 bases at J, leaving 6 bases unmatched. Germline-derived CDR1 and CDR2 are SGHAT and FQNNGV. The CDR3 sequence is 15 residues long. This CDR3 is CASSLTTSGSNEQFF. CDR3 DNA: TGTGCCAGCAGCCTGACGACTAGCGGGAGTAATGAGCAGTTCTTC.

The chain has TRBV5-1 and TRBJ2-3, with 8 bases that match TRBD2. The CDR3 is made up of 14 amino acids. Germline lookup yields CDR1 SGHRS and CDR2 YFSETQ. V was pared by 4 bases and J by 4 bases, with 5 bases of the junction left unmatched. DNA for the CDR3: TGCGCCAGCAGCCGCCGGGGGGGAGCAGATACGCAGTATTTT. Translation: CASSRRGGADTQYF.

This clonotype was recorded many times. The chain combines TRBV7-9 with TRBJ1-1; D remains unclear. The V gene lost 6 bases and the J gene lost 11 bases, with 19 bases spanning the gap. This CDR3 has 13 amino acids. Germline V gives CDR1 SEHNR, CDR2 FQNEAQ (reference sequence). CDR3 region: CASRIPSEFLAFF. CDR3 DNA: TGTGCCAGCAGGATCCCCTCGGAGTTTTTGGCTTTCTTT.

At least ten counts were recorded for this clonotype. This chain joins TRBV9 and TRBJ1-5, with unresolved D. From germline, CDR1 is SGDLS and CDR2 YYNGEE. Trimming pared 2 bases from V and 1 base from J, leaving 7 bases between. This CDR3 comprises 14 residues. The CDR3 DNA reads TGTGCCAGCAGCGTGTCCTCGAGCAATCAGCCCCAGCATTTT. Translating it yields CASSVSSSNQPQHF.

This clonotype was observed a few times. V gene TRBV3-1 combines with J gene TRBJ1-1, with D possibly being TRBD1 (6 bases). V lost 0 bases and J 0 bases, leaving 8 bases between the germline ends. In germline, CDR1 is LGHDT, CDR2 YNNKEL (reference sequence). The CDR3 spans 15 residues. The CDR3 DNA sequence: TGTGCCAGCAGCCAAGACGGACAGCTGAACACTGAAGCTTTCTTT. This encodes CASSQDGQLNTEAFF.

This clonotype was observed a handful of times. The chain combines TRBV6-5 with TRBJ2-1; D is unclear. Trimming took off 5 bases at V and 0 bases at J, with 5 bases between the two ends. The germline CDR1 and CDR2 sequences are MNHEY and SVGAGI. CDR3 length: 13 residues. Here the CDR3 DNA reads TGTGCCAGCAGTAAGAGCTCCTACAATGAGCAGTTCTTC. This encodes CASSKSSYNEQFF.

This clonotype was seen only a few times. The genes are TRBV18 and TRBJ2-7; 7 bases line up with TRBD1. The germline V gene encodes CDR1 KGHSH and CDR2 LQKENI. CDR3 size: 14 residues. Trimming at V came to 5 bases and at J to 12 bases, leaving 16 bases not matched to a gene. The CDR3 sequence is CASSSITGTDLLYF. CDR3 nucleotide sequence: TGTGCCAGCTCATCTATAACCGGGACAGATCTTTTGTACTTC. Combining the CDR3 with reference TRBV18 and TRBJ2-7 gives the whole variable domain NAGVMQNPRHLVRRRGQEARLRCSPMKGHSHVYWYRQLPEEGLKFMVYLQKENIIDESGMPKERFSAEFPKEGPSILRIQQVVRGDSAAYFCASSSITGTDLLYFGPGTRLTVT.

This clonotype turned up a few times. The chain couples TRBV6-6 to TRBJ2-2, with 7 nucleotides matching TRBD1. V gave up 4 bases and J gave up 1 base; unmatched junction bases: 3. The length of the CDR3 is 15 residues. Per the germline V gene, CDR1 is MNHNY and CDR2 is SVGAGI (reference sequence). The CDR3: CASSLSGGNTGELFF. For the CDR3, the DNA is TGTGCCAGCAGTTTATCAGGGGGGAACACCGGGGAGCTGTTTTTT.

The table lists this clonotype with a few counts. This CDR3 reads CASTTGTLNEKLFF. In DNA, the CDR3 is TGCGCCAGCACGACGGGCACTCTCAATGAAAAACTGTTTTTT. This chain joins TRBV5-1 and TRBJ1-4, with D hard to call. The CDR3 totals 14 residues. The germline V and J ends were trimmed by 6 bases and 5 bases, with 14 bases remaining between them. CDR1 and CDR2 from the germline V gene are SGHRS and YFSETQ.

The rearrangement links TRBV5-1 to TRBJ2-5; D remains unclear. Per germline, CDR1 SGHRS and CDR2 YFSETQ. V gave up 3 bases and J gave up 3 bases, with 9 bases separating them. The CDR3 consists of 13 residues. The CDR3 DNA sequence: TGCGCCAGCAGCTCATTGATAGAAGAGACCCAGTACTTC. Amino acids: CASSSLIEETQYF.

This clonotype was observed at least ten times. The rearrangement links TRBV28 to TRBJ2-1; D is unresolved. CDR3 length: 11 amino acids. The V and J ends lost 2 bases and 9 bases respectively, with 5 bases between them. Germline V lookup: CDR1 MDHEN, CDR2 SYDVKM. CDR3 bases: TGTGCCAGCAGTTTAACTTCTGAGCAGTTCTTC. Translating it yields CASSLTSEQFF.

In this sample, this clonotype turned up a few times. The CDR3 bases are TGCAGTGCTAGCCTCTGGGGCCAGGGGTGGCAGCCCCAGCATTTT. Translating gives CSASLWGQGWQPQHF. The chain employs TRBV20-1 and TRBJ1-5; the D gene is possibly TRBD1 (6 bases). V was pared by 3 bases and J by 7 bases, with 19 bases between. This CDR3 is built from 15 residues. Looked up from germline, CDR1 is DFQATT and CDR2 is SNEGSKA (reference sequence).

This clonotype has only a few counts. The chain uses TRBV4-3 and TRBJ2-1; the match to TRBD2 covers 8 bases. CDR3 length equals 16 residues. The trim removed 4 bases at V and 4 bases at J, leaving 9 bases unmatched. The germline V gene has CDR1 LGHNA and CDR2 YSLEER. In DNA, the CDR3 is TGCGCCAGCAGCCCCGGAGGGACTAGACTTTACAATGAGCAGTTCTTC. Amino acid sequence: CASSPGGTRLYNEQFF.

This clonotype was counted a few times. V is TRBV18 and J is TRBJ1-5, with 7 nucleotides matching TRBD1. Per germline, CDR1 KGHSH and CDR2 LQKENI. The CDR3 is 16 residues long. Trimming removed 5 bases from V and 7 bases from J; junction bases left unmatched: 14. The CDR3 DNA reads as TGTGCCAGCTCAAATAACAACAGACAGGGAGGGCAGCCCCAGCATTTT. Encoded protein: CASSNNNRQGGQPQHF.

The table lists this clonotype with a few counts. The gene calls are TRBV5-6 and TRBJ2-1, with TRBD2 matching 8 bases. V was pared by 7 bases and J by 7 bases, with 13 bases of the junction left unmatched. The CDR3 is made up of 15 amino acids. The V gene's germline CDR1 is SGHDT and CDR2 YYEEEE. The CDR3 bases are TGTGCCAGCTTCGGAGCGGGAGAACGAGGAAATGAGCAGTTCTTC. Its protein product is CASFGAGERGNEQFF.

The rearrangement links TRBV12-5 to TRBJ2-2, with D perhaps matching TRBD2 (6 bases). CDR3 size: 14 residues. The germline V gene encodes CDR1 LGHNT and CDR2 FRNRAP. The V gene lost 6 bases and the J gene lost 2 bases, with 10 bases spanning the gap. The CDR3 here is CASGTGLNTGELFF. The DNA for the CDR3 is TGTGCTAGTGGCACGGGACTCAACACCGGGGAGCTGTTTTTT. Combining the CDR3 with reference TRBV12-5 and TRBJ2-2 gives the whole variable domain DARVTQTPRHKVTEMGQEVTMRCQPILGHNTVFWYRQTMMQGLELLAYFRNRAPLDDSGMPKDRFSAEMPDATLATLKIQPSEPRDSAVYFCASGTGLNTGELFFGEGSRLTVL.

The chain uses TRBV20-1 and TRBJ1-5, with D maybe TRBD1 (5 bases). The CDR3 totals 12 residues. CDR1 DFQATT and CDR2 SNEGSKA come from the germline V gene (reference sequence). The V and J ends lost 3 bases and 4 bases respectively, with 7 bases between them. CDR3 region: CSARPGNQPQHF. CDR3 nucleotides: TGCAGTGCTAGGCCAGGGAATCAGCCCCAGCATTTT.

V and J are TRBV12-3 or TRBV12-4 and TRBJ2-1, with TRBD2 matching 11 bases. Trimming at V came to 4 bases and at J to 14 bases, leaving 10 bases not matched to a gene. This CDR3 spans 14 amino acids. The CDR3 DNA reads TGTGCCAGCAGTTCGGGACTAGCGGAACCCTGGAAGTTCTTC. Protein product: CASSSGLAEPWKFF.

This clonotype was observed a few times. CDR3 sequence reads: CSGLSRGPHNEQFF. As DNA, the CDR3 is TGCAGCGGCCTAAGCAGGGGGCCCCACAATGAGCAGTTCTTC. The chain couples TRBV29-1 to TRBJ2-1, with TRBD1 matching 8 bases. J was trimmed by 5 bases and V by 7 bases; bases with no gene match: 10. The CDR3 covers 14 residues. Per the germline V gene, CDR1 is SQVTM and CDR2 is ANQGSEA.

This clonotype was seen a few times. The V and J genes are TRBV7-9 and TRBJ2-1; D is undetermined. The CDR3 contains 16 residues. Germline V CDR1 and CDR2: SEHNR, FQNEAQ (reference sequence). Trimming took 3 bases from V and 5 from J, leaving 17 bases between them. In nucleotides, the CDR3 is TGTGCCAGCAGCTTTCAAAGGACGGCCGAAAACAATGAGCAGTTCTTC. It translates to CASSFQRTAENNEQFF.

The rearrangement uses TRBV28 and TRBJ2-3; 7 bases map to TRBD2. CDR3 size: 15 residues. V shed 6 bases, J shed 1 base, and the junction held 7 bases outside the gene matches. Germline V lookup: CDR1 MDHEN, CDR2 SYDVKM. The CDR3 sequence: CASSSGGPRTDTQYF. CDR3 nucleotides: TGTGCCAGCAGCTCGGGGGGTCCTCGCACAGATACGCAGTATTTT.

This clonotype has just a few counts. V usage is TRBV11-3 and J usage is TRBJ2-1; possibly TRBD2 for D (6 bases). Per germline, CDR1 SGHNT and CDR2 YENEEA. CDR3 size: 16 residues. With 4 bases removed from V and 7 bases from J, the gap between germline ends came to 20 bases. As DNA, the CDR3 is TGTGCCAGCAGCTCCGCGGGAACACTTGGGGGAAATGAGCAGTTCTTC. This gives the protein CASSSAGTLGGNEQFF.

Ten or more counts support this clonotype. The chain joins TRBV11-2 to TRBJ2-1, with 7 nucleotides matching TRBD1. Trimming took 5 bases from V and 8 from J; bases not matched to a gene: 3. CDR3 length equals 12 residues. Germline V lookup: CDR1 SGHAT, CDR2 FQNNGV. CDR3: CASSQQGHEQFF. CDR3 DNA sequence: TGTGCCAGCAGCCAACAGGGGCATGAGCAGTTCTTC.

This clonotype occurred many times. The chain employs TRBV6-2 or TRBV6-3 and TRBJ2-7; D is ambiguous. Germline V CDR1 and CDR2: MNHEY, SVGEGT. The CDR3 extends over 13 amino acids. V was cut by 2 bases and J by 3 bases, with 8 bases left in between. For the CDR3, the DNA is TGTGCCAGCAGTTACGCCAACATCTACGAGCAGTACTTC. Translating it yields CASSYANIYEQYF.

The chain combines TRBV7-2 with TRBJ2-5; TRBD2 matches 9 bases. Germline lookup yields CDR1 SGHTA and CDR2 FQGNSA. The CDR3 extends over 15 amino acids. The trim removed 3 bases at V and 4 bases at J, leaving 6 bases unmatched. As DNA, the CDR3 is TGTGCCAGCAGCTTGGAGGGACTAGCCCCAGAGACCCAGTACTTC. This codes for CASSLEGLAPETQYF.

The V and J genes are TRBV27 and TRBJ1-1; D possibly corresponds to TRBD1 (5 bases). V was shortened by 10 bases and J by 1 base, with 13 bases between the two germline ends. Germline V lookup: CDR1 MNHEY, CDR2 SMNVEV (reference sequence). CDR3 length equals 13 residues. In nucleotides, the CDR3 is TGTGCCACGCAGGGTCCATCGAACACTGAAGCTTTCTTT. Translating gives CATQGPSNTEAFF.

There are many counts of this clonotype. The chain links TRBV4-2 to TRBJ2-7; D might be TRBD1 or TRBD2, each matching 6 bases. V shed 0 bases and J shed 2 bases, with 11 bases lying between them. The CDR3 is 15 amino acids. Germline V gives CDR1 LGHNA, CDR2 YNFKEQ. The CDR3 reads CASSQDYGGPYEQYF. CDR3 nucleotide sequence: TGTGCCAGCAGCCAAGATTATGGGGGGCCCTACGAGCAGTACTTC.

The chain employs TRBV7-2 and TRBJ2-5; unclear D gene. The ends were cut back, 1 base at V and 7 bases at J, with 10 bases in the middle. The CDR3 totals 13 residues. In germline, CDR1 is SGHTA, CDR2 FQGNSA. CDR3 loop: CASSLESRRTQYF. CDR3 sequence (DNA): TGTGCCAGCAGCTTAGAATCCCGTAGGACCCAGTACTTC.

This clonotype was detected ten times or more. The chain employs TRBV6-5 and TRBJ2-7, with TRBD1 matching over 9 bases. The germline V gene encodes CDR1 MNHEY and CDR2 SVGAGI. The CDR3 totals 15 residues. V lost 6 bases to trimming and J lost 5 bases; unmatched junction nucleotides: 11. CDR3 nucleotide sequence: TGTGCCAGCAGCCGTCTCGGGACAGGGCGGAACGAGCAGTACTTC. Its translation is CASSRLGTGRNEQYF.

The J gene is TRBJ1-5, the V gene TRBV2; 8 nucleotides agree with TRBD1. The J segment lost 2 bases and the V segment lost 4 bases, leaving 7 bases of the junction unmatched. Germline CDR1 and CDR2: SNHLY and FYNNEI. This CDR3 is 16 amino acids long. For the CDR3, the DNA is TGTGCCAGCAGTGCCGACAGGGGTTTCCGCAATCAGCCCCAGCATTTT. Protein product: CASSADRGFRNQPQHF.